Listed here are 13 T cell receptor beta chains from one sample, sequenced in a study of post-analysis software for immune sequencing data. Findings of the study overall: Patients had higher frequencies than controls of a few TRBV segments, including TRBV5-6, TRBV5-1 and TRBV20-1.

No antigens are known for them. Researchers reported that TCR beta cDNA libraries carried unique molecular identifiers. MiXCR, run by TCRdb on the PCR reads, gives a single entry per CDR3 protein. In the table there are roughly 600,000 distinct CDR3 sequences, 44% of which are singletons. The sample consisted of blood. All receptors come from a girl aged 5-17 years with multiple sclerosis.

This chain links TRBV12-3 or TRBV12-4 with TRBJ2-1, with unresolved D. The CDR3 has 11 residues. V lost 4 bases, J lost 6 bases, and 4 bases lay in between. The CDR3 DNA reads as TGTGCCAGCAGTTCAATCAATGAGCAGTTCTTC. Translating gives CASSSINEQFF.

The DNA for the CDR3 is TGCAGCGTTGCTCGGACTAGCAACAACGAGCAGTACTTC. Amino acids: CSVARTSNNEQYF. This chain connects TRBV29-1 to TRBJ2-7; TRBD2 agrees at 8 bases. Germline V gene data show CDR1 as SQVTM and CDR2 as ANQGSEA. With 4 bases clipped from V and 5 bases from J, the junction kept 7 bases outside the gene matches. CDR3 length: 13 residues.

This sequence joins TRBV20-1 and TRBJ2-3; 11 positions match TRBD1. The CDR3 covers 15 residues. Germline CDR1 is DFQATT and CDR2 is SNEGSKA (reference sequence). J lost 1 base, V lost 3 bases, and 3 bases had no gene match. Here the CDR3 reads CSASGQGAGTDTQYF. CDR3 in DNA: TGCAGTGCTAGCGGACAGGGGGCGGGCACAGATACGCAGTATTTT.

The rearrangement uses TRBV3-1 and TRBJ2-3; 8 bases match TRBD2. The CDR3 spans 17 residues. Germline-derived CDR1 and CDR2 are LGHDT and YNNKEL (reference sequence). V dropped 3 bases and J dropped 2; count of bases not matched to a gene: 10. DNA of the CDR3: TGTGCCAGCAGCCATTCTTACCCGGGACTAGACACAGATACGCAGTATTTT. Translated: CASSHSYPGLDTDTQYF.

This clonotype has at least ten counts. The J gene is TRBJ1-2, the V gene TRBV5-1, with a weak D call TRBD1 (6 bases). CDR1 and CDR2 from the germline V gene are SGHRS and YFSETQ. The CDR3 is 13 amino acids. V shed 5 bases and J shed 2 bases, with 10 bases lying between them. CDR3 nucleotides: TGCGCCAGCAGTGGGGGCCAGAACTATGGCTACACCTTC. Its translation: CASSGGQNYGYTF. Supplemented by reference TRBV5-1 and TRBJ1-2, the full variable domain reads KAGVTQTPRYLIKTRGQQVTLSCSPISGHRSVSWYQQTPGQGLQFLFEYFSETQRNKGNFPGRFSGRQFSNSRSEMNVSTLELGDSALYLCASSGGQNYGYTFGSGTRLTVV.

This clonotype was found a few times. The CDR3 coding sequence is TGCAGTGCGCCGAGACATTCAACTAATGAAAAACTGTTTTTT. It specifies CSAPRHSTNEKLFF. The chain couples TRBV20-1 to TRBJ1-4; D is unresolved. V was cut by 6 bases and J by 0 bases, with 11 bases left in between. CDR3 length equals 14 residues. From germline, CDR1 is DFQATT and CDR2 SNEGSKA (reference sequence).

This clonotype was observed a few times. The CDR3 here is CASSPTRRDGYTF. DNA for the CDR3: TGTGCCAGCAGCCCGACACGGAGGGATGGCTACACCTTC. The chain recombines TRBV11-2 with TRBJ1-2; D remains unclear. The germline V gene has CDR1 SGHAT and CDR2 FQNNGV. V was pared by 5 bases and J by 6 bases, with 13 bases between. The CDR3 has 13 residues.

V usage is TRBV10-3 and J usage is TRBJ2-3, with TRBD1 identical over 7 bases. The CDR3 is 14 amino acids. Germline-derived CDR1 and CDR2 are ENHRY and SYGVKD. V was pared by 10 bases and J by 1 base, with 8 bases of the junction left unmatched. This chain's CDR3 is CATADRFGTDTQYF. The CDR3 DNA sequence: TGTGCCACCGCGGACAGGTTCGGCACAGATACGCAGTATTTT.

The chain combines TRBV6-5 with TRBJ2-7; D unresolved. CDR1 and CDR2 from the germline V gene are MNHEY and SVGAGI. V shed 6 bases and J shed 2 bases, with 11 bases lying between them. The CDR3 extends over 13 amino acids. The DNA for the CDR3 is TGTGCCAGCAGGCAGGACCCCACCTACGAGCAGTACTTC. Residues: CASRQDPTYEQYF.

The chain couples TRBV5-1 to TRBJ2-6; D may match TRBD1 or TRBD2 (7 bases each). The CDR3 runs 19 residues. Germline V lookup: CDR1 SGHRS, CDR2 YFSETQ. Trimming pared 5 bases from V and 0 bases from J, leaving 21 bases between. The DNA for the CDR3 is TGCGCCAGCAGTTCCGACAGGGAGGGGAAGAGCTCTGGGGCCAACGTCCTGACTTTC. Translated, it gives CASSSDREGKSSGANVLTF.

This clonotype was seen a handful of times. The genes are TRBV6-5 and TRBJ1-5; 8 bases are shared with TRBD1. The CDR3 extends over 16 amino acids. Unmatched junction bases numbered 12, after V lost 5 bases and J lost 6 bases. The germline V gene has CDR1 MNHEY and CDR2 SVGAGI. The CDR3 protein is CASSNHGTGSSQPQHF. The CDR3 DNA reads as TGTGCCAGCAGTAACCACGGGACAGGTTCAAGTCAGCCCCAGCATTTT.

V and J are TRBV7-9 and TRBJ1-2, with 7 bases that match TRBD1. With 7 bases clipped from V and 5 bases from J, the junction kept 10 bases outside the gene matches. Germline-derived CDR1 and CDR2 are SEHNR and FQNEAQ (reference sequence). The CDR3 totals 14 residues. CDR3 in DNA: TGTGCCAGCAATAGACAGGGCCCGTGGTATGGCTACACCTTC. This encodes CASNRQGPWYGYTF.

V is TRBV24-1 and J is TRBJ2-2; 7 nucleotides agree with TRBD1. The ends lost 4 bases at V and 4 bases at J; junction bases unmatched: 2. Per germline, CDR1 KGHDR and CDR2 SFDVKD. The CDR3 runs 14 residues. CDR3 nucleotide sequence: TGTGCCACCAGTGACAGGGACAGCACCGGGGAGCTGTTTTTT. Translation gives CATSDRDSTGELFF.